Here is one T cell receptor beta chain with its context. This CDR3 contains 12 residues. Germline V CDR1 and CDR2: SGHDT, YYEEEE. Deletions cut 6 bases from V and 5 bases from J, with 11 bases between. The sample comes from a study of blood T cell repertoires in COVID-19. Study information: The samples span acute and convalescent COVID-19 from the United States, Italy and Spain. In each case, the material was cDNA or gDNA derived from T cells, B-cell-depleted T cells, or PBMCs.

Source study methods: Estimates of nucleated cell counts were drawn from the amplification of reference gene primers. Assay used: immunoSEQ multiplex PCR; TCRdb lists only in-frame clones, some missing. V, J and clone size reflect that table, while D and trimming were determined from the DNA. Of around 11,000 clones listed, approximately 87% were seen once; the top ten hold roughly 13%. The chain combines TRBV5-6 with TRBJ2-5; D is unclear. The clonotype comes from a human donor in a cohort sampled during active COVID-19. The source material was peripheral blood. In DNA form, the CDR3 reads TGTGCCAGCACCCGACACGACGAGACCCAGTACTTC. Encoded protein: CASTRHDETQYF.